This T cell receptor beta chain was sequenced in a study of blood T cells in healthy people across ages. Through a sample-barcoded 5' primer and a J-beta primer mix, a second PCR was run for roughly 6 to 11 cycles. TCRdb reanalysed the 5' RACE reads using MiXCR and keeps one entry per CDR3 protein. The table shows around 870,000 distinct CDR3 sequences, with 29% occurring only once. This clonotype was detected many times. The target antigen is unknown. The study, taken as a whole, reports: TCR beta diversity per million T cells fell roughly linearly with age. Observed TCR beta diversity showed a strong correlation with the percentage of naive T cells as measured by flow cytometry. Diversity estimates drawn from one million T cells were deemed underestimates.

Every sample had a minimum of 6.5 million PBMCs isolated. The sequencing input was blood. The source is a woman older than 75 in good health.

The CDR3 DNA reads as TGCAGTGCTCGGCGGACAGGGGCTCTCTATCAGCCCCAGCATTTT. This gives the protein CSARRTGALYQPQHF. The chain combines TRBV20-1 with TRBJ1-5; 9 nucleotides match TRBD1. Germline trimming cut 5 bases from V and 5 bases from J; bases unmatched to any gene: 10. This CDR3 comprises 15 residues. Germline V gives CDR1 DFQATT, CDR2 SNEGSKA (reference sequence).